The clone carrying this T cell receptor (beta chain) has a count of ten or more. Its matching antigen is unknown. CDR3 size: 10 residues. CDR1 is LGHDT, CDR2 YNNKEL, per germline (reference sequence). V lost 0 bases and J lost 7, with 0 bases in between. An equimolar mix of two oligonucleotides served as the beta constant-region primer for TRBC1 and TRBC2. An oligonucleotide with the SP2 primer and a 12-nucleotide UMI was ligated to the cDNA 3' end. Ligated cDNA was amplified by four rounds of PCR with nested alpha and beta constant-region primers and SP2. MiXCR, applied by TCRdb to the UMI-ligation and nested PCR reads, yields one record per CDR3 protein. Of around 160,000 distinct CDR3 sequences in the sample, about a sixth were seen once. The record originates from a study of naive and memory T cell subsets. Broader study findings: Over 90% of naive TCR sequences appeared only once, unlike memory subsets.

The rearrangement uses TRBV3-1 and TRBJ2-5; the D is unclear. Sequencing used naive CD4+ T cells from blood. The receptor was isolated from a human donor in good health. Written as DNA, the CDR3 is TGTGCCAGCAGCCAAGAGACCCAGTACTTC. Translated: CASSQETQYF.